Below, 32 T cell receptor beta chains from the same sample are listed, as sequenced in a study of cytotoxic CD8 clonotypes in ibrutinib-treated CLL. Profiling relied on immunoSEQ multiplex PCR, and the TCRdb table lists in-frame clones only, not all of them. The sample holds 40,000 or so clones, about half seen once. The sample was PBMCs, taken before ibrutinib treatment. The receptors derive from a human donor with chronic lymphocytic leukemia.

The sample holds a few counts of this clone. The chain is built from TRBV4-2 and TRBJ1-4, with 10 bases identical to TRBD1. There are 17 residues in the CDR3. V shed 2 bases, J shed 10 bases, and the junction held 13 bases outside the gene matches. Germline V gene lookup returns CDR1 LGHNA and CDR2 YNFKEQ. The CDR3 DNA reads TGTGCCAGCAGCCAATTAGGGGGAGGGACAGGGGAGCGAAAACTGTTTTTT. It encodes CASSQLGGGTGERKLFF.

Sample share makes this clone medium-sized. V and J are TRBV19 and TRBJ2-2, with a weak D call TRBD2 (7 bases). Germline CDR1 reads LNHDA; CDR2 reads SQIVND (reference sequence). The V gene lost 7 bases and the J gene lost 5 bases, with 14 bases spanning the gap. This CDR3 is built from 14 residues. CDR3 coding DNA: TGTGCCAGTAACACGGGGGGCTTTACCGGGGAGCTGTTTTTT. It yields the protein CASNTGGFTGELFF.

The CDR3 is CATSGNRQTGYEQYF. In DNA form, the CDR3 reads TGTGCCACCAGCGGGAACCGACAGACCGGCTACGAGCAGTACTTC. The rearrangement uses TRBV15 and TRBJ2-7, with D tentatively TRBD1 (5 bases). The CDR3 covers 15 residues. Deletions cut 5 bases from V and 3 bases from J, with 17 bases between. Germline V lookup: CDR1 LNHNV, CDR2 YYDKDF (reference sequence).

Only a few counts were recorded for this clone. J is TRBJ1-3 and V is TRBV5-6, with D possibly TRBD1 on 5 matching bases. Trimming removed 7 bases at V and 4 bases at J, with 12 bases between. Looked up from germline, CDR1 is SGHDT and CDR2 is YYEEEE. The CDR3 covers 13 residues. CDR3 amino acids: CASGRDGGNTIYF. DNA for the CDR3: TGTGCCAGCGGCCGGGACGGGGGAAACACCATATATTTT.

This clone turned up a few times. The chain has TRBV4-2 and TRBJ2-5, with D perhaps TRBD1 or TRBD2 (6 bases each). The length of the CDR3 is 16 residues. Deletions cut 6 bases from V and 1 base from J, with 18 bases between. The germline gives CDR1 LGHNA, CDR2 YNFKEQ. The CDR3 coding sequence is TGTGCCAGCAGTCTCGAGGGGGGAGGAAGCCAAGAGACCCAGTACTTC. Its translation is CASSLEGGGSQETQYF.

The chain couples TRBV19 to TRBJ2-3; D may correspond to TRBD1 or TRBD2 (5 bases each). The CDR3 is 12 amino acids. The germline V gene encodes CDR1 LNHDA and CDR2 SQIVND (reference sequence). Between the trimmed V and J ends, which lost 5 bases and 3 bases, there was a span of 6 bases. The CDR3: CASSWGTDTQYF. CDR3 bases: TGTGCCAGTAGTTGGGGGACAGATACGCAGTATTTT.

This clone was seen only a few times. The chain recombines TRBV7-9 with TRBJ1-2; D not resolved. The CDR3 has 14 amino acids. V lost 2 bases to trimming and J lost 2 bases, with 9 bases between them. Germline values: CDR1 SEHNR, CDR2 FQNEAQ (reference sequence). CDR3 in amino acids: CASSLQNQNYGYTF. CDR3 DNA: TGTGCCAGCAGCTTACAGAACCAGAACTATGGCTACACCTTC.

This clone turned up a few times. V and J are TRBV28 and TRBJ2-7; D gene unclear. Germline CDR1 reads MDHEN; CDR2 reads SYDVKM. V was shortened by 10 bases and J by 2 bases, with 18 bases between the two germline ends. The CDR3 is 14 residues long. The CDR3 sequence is CATGSPKIPYEQYF. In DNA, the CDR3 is TGTGCCACGGGCAGCCCTAAAATACCCTACGAGCAGTACTTC.

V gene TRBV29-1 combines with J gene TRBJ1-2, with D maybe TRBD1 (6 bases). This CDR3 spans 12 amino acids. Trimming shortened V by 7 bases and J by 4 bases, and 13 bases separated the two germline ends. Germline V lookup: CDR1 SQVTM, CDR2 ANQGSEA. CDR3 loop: CSASQGAYGYTF. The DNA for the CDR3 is TGCAGCGCCTCACAGGGCGCCTATGGCTACACCTTC.

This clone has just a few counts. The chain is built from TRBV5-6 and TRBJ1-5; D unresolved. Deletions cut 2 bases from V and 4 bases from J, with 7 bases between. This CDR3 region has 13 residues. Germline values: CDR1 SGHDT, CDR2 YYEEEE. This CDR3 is CASSLRENQPQHF. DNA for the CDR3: TGTGCCAGCAGCTTAAGGGAAAATCAGCCCCAGCATTTT.

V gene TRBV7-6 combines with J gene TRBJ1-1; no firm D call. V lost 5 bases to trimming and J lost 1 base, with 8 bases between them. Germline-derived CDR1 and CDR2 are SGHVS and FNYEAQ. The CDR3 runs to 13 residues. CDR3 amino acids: CASSQYSNTEAFF. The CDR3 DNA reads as TGTGCCAGCAGCCAATATTCGAACACTGAAGCTTTCTTT. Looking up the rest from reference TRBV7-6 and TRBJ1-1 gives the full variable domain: GAGVSQSPRYKVTKRGQDVALRCDPISGHVSLYWYRQALGQGPEFLTYFNYEAQQDKSGLPNDRFSAERPEGSISTLTIQRTEQRDSAMYRCASSQYSNTEAFFGQGTRLTVV.

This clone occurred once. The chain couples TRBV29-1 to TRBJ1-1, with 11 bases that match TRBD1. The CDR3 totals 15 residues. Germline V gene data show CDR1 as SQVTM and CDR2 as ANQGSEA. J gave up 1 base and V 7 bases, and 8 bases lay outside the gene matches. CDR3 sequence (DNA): TGCAGCGCTGACGGGACAGGGGGTGCGAACACTGAAGCTTTCTTT. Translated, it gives CSADGTGGANTEAFF.

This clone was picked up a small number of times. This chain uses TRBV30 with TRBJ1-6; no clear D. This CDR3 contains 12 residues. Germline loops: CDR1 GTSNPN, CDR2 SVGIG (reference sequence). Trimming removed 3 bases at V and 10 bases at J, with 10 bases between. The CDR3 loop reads CAWSYMGSPLHF. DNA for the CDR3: TGTGCCTGGAGCTACATGGGGTCACCCCTCCACTTT. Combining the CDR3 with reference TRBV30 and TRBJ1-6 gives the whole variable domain SQTIHQWPATLVQPVGSPLSLECTVEGTSNPNLYWYRQAAGRGLQLLFYSVGIGQISSEVPQNLSASRPQDRQFILSSKKLLLSDSGFYLCAWSYMGSPLHFGNGTRLTVT.

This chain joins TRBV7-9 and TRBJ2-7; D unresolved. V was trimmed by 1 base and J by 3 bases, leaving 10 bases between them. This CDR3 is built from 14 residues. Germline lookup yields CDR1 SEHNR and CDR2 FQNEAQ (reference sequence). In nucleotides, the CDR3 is TGTGCCAGCAGCTTAGTAGGATCGGGCTACGAGCAGTACTTC. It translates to CASSLVGSGYEQYF.

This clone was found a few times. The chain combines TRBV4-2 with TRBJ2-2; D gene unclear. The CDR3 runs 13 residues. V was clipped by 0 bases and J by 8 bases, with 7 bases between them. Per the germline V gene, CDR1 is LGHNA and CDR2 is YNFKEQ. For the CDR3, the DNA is TGTGCCAGCAGCCAAGATCCAATGGGGGAGCTGTTTTTT. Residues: CASSQDPMGELFF.

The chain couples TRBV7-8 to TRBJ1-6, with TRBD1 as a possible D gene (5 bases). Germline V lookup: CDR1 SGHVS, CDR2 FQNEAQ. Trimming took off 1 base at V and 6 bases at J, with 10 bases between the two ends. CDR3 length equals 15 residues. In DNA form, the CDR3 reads TGTGCCAGCAGCTTAGGGGGGGGAGTTAATTCACCCCTCCACTTT. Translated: CASSLGGGVNSPLHF.

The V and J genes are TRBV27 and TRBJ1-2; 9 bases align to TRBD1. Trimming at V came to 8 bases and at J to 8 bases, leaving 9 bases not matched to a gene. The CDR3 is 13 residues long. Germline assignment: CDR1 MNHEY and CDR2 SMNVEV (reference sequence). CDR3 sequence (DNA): TGTGCCAGCCATTCCGGGACAGGGATGGGCTACACCTTC. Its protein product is CASHSGTGMGYTF.

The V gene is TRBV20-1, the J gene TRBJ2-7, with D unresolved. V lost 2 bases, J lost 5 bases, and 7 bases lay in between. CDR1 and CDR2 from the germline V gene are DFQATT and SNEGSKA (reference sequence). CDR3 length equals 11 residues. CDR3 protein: CSARWGNEQYF. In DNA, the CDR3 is TGCAGTGCTAGATGGGGTAACGAGCAGTACTTC.

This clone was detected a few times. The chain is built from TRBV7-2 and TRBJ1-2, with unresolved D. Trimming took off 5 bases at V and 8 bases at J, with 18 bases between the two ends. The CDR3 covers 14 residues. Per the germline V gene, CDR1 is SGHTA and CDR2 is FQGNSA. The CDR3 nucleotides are TGTGCCAGCAGCCCGGACCCGGTCTCGCTCGGCTACACCTTC. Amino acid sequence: CASSPDPVSLGYTF.

The CDR3 nucleotides read TGTGCCACCACCTCAGAATCCTCGAACACTGAAGCTTTCTTT. Its translation is CATTSESSNTEAFF. The chain is built from TRBV15 and TRBJ1-1, with D unresolved. The CDR3 spans 14 residues. Germline values: CDR1 LNHNV, CDR2 YYDKDF (reference sequence). Between the trimmed V and J ends, which lost 7 bases and 1 base, there was a span of 13 bases.

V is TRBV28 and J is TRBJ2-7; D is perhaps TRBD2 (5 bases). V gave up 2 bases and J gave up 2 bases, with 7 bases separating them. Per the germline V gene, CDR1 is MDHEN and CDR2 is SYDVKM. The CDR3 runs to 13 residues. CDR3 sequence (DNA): TGTGCCAGCAGTTTAGGAGGCCCCTACGAGCAGTACTTC. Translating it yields CASSLGGPYEQYF.

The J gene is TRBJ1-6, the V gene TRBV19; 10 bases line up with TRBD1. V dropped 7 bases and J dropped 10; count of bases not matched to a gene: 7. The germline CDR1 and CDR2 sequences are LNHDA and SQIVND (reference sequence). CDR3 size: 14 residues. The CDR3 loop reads CASTVTGGGSPLHF. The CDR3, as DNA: TGTGCCAGTACCGTGACAGGGGGCGGATCACCCCTCCACTTT.

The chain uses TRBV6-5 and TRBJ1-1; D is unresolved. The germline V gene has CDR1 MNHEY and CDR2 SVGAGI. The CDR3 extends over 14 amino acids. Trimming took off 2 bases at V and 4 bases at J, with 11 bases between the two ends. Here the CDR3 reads CASSYRALATEAFF. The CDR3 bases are TGTGCCAGCAGTTACAGGGCCTTGGCCACTGAAGCTTTCTTT.

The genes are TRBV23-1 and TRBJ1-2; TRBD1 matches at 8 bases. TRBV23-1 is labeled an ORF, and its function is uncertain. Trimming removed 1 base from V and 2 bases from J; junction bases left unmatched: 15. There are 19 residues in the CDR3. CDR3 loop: CASSQFIGDRGNGNYGYTF. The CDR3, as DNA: TGCGCCAGCAGTCAATTTATCGGAGACAGGGGAAATGGGAACTATGGCTACACCTTC.

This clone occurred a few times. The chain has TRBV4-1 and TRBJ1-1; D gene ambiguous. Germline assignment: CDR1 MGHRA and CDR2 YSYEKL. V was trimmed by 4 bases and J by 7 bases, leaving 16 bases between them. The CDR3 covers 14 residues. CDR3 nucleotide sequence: TGCGCCAGCAGCCCAGGACCGAGCAGGCGTGAAGCTTTCTTT. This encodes CASSPGPSRREAFF.

For the CDR3, the DNA is TGTGCCAGCGGACCTGCCCACAGGGGGCGCTTATTATTGACCGGGGAGCTGTTTTTT. Amino acids: CASGPAHRGRLLLTGELFF. This chain uses TRBV21-1 with TRBJ2-2; TRBD1, the table's D call, was not compared with the DNA. TRBV21-1 is shown as a pseudogene. There are 19 residues in the CDR3.

The CDR3 region has the DNA TGTGCCAGCAGTTACGGCGCCCTCGTTAATTCACCCCTCCACTTT. As protein: CASSYGALVNSPLHF. J is TRBJ1-6 and V is TRBV6-6; D is undetermined. V was cut by 2 bases and J by 6 bases, with 11 bases left in between. CDR1 MNHNY and CDR2 SVGAGI come from the germline V gene (reference sequence). The CDR3 spans 15 residues.

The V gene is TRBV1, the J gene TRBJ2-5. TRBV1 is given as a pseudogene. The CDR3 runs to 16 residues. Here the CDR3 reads CTSSQDQRVFRETQYF. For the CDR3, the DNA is TGCACCAGCAGCCAAGATCAAAGGGTCTTTCGGGAGACCCAGTACTTC.

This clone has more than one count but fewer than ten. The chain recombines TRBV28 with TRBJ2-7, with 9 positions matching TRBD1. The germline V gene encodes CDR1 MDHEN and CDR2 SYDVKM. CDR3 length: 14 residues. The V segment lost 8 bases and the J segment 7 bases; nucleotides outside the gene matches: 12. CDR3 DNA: TGTGCCAGCTGCGCGTCCTGGACAGGGGAGGAGCAGTACTTC. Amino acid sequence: CASCASWTGEEQYF.

The DNA for the CDR3 is TGTGCCAGCAGTGCCCCTCTCACAGGGGGCTACGAGCAGTACTTC. This codes for CASSAPLTGGYEQYF. The rearrangement uses TRBV6-6 and TRBJ2-7; 8 nucleotides align to TRBD1. Germline V gene data show CDR1 as MNHNY and CDR2 as SVGAGI (reference sequence). V shed 5 bases and J 3 bases; nucleotides not matched to a gene: 9. The CDR3 runs 15 residues.

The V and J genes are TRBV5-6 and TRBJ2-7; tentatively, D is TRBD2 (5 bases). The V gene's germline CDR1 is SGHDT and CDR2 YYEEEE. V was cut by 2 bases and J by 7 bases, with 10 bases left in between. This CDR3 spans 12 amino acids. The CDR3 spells CASSLASGEQYF. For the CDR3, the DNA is TGTGCCAGCAGCTTAGCTTCGGGGGAGCAGTACTTC.

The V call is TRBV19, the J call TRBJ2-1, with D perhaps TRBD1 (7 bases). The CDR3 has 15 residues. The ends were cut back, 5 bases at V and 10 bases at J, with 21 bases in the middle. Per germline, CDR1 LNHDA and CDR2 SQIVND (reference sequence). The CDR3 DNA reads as TGTGCCAGTAGTGCACAGGGGACTGGACGTAAGGAGCAGTTCTTC. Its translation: CASSAQGTGRKEQFF.